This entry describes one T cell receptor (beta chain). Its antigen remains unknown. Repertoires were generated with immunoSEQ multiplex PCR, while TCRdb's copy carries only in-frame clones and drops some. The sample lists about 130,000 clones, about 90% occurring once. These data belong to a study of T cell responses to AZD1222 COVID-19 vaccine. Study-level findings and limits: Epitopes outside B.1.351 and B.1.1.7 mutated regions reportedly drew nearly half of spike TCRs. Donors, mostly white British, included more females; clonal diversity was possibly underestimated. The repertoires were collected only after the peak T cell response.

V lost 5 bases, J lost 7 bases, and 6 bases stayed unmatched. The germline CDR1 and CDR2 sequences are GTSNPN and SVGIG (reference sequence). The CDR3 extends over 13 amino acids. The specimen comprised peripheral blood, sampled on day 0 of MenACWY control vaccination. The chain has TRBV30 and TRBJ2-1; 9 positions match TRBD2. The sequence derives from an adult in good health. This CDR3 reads CAWHGLARNEQFF. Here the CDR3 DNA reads TGTGCCTGGCACGGACTAGCGCGAAATGAGCAGTTCTTC.